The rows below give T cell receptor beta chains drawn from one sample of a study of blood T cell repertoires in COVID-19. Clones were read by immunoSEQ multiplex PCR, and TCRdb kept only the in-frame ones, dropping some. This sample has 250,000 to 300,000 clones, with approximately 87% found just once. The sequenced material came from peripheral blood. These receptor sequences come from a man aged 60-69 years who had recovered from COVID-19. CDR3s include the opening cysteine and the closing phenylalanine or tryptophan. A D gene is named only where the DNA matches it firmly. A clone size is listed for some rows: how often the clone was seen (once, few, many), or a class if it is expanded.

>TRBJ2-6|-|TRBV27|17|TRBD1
CASSHLAGGAGANVLTF
TGTGCCAGCAGTCATTTGGCAGGGGGCGCTGGGGCCAACGTCCTGACTTTC
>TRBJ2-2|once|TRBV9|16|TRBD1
CASSQSLTGRTGELFF
TGTGCCAGCAGCCAATCCTTGACAGGGCGGACCGGGGAGCTGTTTTTT
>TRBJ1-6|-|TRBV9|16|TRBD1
CASSVDPGQSYSPLHF
TGTGCCAGCAGCGTCGATCCGGGACAGTCGTATTCACCCCTCCACTTT
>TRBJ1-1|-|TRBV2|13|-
CASGQLVNTEAFF
TGTGCCAGTGGACAGTTGGTGAACACTGAAGCTTTCTTT
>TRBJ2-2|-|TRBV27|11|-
CASSFAGELFF
TGTGCCAGCAGTTTCGCCGGGGAGCTGTTTTTT
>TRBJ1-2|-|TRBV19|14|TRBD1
CASSITGQGMGYTF
TGTGCCAGTAGTATAACGGGACAGGGGATGGGCTACACCTTC
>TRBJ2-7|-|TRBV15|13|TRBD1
CATSRTGGYEQYF
TGTGCCACCAGCAGGACAGGGGGCTACGAGCAGTACTTC
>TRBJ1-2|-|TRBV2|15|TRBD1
CASRAPGQGLSGYTF
TGTGCCAGCAGAGCTCCGGGACAGGGTTTAAGTGGCTACACCTTC
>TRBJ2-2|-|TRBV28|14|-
CASRRSAGAGELFF
TGTGCCAGCAGACGTTCCGCAGGCGCCGGGGAGCTGTTTTTT
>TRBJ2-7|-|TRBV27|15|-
CASSPLRYSSYEQYF
TGTGCCAGCAGTCCTCTCCGGTACAGCTCCTACGAGCAGTACTTC
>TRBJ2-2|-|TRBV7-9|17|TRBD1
CASSLIPTGGTTGELFF
TGTGCCAGCAGCTTAATCCCGACAGGGGGTACAACCGGGGAGCTGTTTTTT
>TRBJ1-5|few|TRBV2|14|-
CASSDDRTIRPQHF
TGTGCCAGCAGTGATGACAGAACAATCAGACCCCAGCATTTT
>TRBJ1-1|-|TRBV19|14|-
CASTPMDRNTEAFF
TGTGCCAGTACCCCTATGGACAGGAACACTGAAGCTTTCTTT
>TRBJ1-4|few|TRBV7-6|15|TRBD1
CASSLSPGQVEKLFF
TGTGCCAGCAGCTTATCGCCGGGACAGGTAGAAAAACTGTTTTTT
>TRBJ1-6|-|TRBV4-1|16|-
CASSQESRNRNSPLHF
TGCGCCAGCAGCCAAGAGTCCAGGAATCGTAATTCACCCCTCCACTTT
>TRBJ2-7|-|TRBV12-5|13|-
CVSGSSQEHEQYF
TGTGTTAGTGGTTCCTCACAGGAGCACGAGCAGTACTTC
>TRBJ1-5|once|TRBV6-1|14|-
CASSDGRGSQPQHF
TGTGCCAGCAGTGATGGGCGGGGTAGTCAGCCCCAGCATTTT
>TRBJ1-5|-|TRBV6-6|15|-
CASSSYGASNQPQHF
TGTGCCAGCAGTTCGTACGGAGCCAGCAATCAGCCCCAGCATTTT
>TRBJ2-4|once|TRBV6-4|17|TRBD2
CASSPGLAGPSKNIQYF
TGTGCCAGCAGTCCAGGACTAGCGGGGCCCTCCAAAAACATTCAGTACTTC
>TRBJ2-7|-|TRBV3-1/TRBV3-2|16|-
CASSQLRTRGSYEQYF
TGTGCCAGCAGCCAATTACGGACCAGGGGCTCCTACGAGCAGTACTTC
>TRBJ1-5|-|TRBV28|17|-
CATTEGGGYPSNQPQHF
TGTGCCACCACGGAGGGAGGGGGTTACCCAAGCAATCAGCCCCAGCATTTT
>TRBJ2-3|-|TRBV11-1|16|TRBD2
CASSLVALAGTDTQYF
TGTGCCAGCAGCTTAGTGGCTCTAGCGGGCACAGATACGCAGTATTTT
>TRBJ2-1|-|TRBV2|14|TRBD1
CASCQDRTYNEQFF
TGTGCCAGCTGCCAGGACAGGACCTACAATGAGCAGTTCTTC
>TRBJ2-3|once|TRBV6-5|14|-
CASREGLRQDTQYF
TGTGCCAGCAGGGAGGGACTTCGGCAAGATACGCAGTATTTT
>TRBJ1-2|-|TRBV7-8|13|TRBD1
CASSLVMGQGNTF
TGTGCCAGCAGCTTAGTAATGGGACAGGGAAACACCTTC
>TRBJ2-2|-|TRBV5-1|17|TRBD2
CASSPGLDFGISGELFF
TGCGCCAGCAGCCCTGGACTAGATTTTGGAATCTCCGGGGAGCTGTTTTTT
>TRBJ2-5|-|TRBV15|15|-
CATSSFRRAEGTQYF
TGTGCCACCAGCAGCTTTCGGAGGGCTGAGGGGACCCAGTACTTC
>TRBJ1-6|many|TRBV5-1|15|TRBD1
CASSRTGGAESPLHF
TGCGCCAGCAGCCGGACAGGGGGCGCCGAATCACCCCTCCACTTT
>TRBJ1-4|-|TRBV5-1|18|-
CASSLRPQGITTNEKLFF
TGCGCCAGCAGCTTACGCCCCCAGGGGATTACAACTAATGAAAAACTGTTTTTT
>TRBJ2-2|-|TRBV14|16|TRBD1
CASSQGTGTNTGELFF
TGTGCCAGCAGCCAAGGGACAGGGACGAACACCGGGGAGCTGTTTTTT
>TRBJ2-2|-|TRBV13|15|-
CASKTRQGSAGELFF
TGTGCCAGCAAGACCCGGCAGGGATCTGCCGGGGAGCTGTTTTTT
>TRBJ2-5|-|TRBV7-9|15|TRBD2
CASSEKEGSGGPRYF
TGTGCCAGCAGCGAGAAGGAGGGTAGCGGGGGGCCCCGGTACTTC
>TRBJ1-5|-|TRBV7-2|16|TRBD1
CASSLVSGQGFQPQHF
TGTGCCAGCAGCTTAGTTAGCGGACAGGGGTTTCAGCCCCAGCATTTT
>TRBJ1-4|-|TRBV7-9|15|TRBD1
CASSPRGATNEKLFF
TGTGCCAGCAGCCCCAGGGGGGCCACTAATGAAAAACTGTTTTTT
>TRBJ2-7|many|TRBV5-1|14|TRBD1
CASSQPGQGYEQYF
TGCGCCAGCAGCCAACCGGGACAGGGATACGAGCAGTACTTC
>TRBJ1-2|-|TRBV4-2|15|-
CASSPQYAASYGYTF
TGTGCCAGCAGCCCCCAATATGCGGCGTCCTATGGCTACACCTTC
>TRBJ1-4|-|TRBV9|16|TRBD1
CASSLRGTPEDEKLFF
TGTGCCAGCAGCCTCAGGGGGACCCCGGAGGATGAAAAACTGTTTTTT
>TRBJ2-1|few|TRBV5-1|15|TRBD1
CASSPRTGGKNEQFF
TGCGCCAGCAGCCCAAGGACAGGGGGCAAAAATGAGCAGTTCTTC
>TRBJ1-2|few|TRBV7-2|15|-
CASSSFSGIDYGYTF
TGTGCCAGCAGCTCCTTCTCAGGGATAGACTATGGCTACACCTTC
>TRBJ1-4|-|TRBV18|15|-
CASSRGPTSNEKLFF
TGTGCCAGCTCGCGGGGGCCAACTTCTAATGAAAAACTGTTTTTT
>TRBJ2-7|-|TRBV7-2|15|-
CASSLGMEGPYEQYF
TGTGCCAGCAGCTTGGGTATGGAGGGCCCCTACGAGCAGTACTTC
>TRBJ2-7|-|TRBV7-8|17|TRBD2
CASSSTPAGTSGAEQYF
TGTGCCAGCAGCTCAACACCTGCCGGGACTAGCGGGGCCGAGCAGTACTTC
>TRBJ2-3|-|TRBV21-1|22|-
CASRTIPRQATRLAGPSDTQYF
TGTGCCAGCAGGACGATTCCTCGACAGGCGACAAGACTAGCGGGGCCCTCAGATACGCAGTATTTT
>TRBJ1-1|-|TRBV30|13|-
CAWREQMNTEAFF
TGTGCCTGGAGAGAACAGATGAACACTGAAGCTTTCTTT